These 23 T cell receptor beta chains share one sample of origin, sequenced in a study of OX40 agonist ivuxolimab in advanced cancers. The repertoire was sequenced with immunoSEQ multiplex PCR; TCRdb's copy has only in-frame clones and lacks some. Found here are fewer than 90,000 clones, around 84% of them singletons; the top ten hold about 2.5%. The sequencing here drew on CD4+ or CD8+ T cells sorted from blood, taken in a trial of the OX40 agonist ivuxolimab. These receptors were obtained from an adult with an advanced solid tumor such as melanoma, head and neck, liver or kidney cancer.

The rearrangement links TRBV7-2 to TRBJ1-1, with D unresolved. In germline, CDR1 is SGHTA, CDR2 FQGNSA. The CDR3 is 13 amino acids. Trimming cost V 3 bases and J 5 bases, with 10 bases left between them. The CDR3 DNA reads as TGTGCCAGCAGCTTCACCGTGGGAACTGAAGCTTTCTTT. Translating it yields CASSFTVGTEAFF.

V gene TRBV27 combines with J gene TRBJ1-6; D possibly corresponds to TRBD1 (6 bases). Germline V gene lookup returns CDR1 MNHEY and CDR2 SMNVEV (reference sequence). CDR3 size: 13 residues. V was cut by 2 bases and J by 16 bases, with 15 bases left in between. CDR3 protein: CASSLDNRVRLHF. In DNA form, the CDR3 reads TGTGCCAGCAGTTTAGATAACAGGGTTAGGCTCCACTTT.

The V and J genes are TRBV11-2 and TRBJ2-5, with 10 bases aligning to TRBD2. Germline V gene data show CDR1 as SGHAT and CDR2 as FQNNGV. V lost 3 bases and J lost 4; bases outside the gene matches: 14. The CDR3 consists of 18 residues. The DNA for the CDR3 is TGTGCCAGCAGCTTGACGGGGAGCGGGGGGGCCTCCCGAGAGACCCAGTACTTC. Translated: CASSLTGSGGASRETQYF. The entire variable domain, with the rest obtained from reference TRBV11-2 and TRBJ2-5, is as follows: EAGVAQSPRYKIIEKRQSVAFWCNPISGHATLYWYQQILGQGPKLLIQFQNNGVVDDSQLPKDRFSAERLKGVDSTLKIQPAKLEDSAVYLCASSLTGSGGASRETQYFGPGTRLLVL.

The chain links TRBV7-9 to TRBJ1-1, with 8 bases that match TRBD1. Trimming took 2 bases from V and 7 from J; bases not matched to a gene: 9. The CDR3 length is 15 residues. Per germline, CDR1 SEHNR and CDR2 FQNEAQ (reference sequence). This chain's CDR3 is CASSLTATGVGEAFF. CDR3 DNA: TGTGCCAGCAGCTTAACGGCGACAGGGGTCGGTGAAGCTTTCTTT.

The V gene is TRBV30, the J gene TRBJ2-3; D is possibly TRBD2 (6 bases). CDR1 is GTSNPN and CDR2 is SVGIG in the germline V gene (reference sequence). With 0 bases removed from V and 5 bases from J, the gap between germline ends came to 12 bases. The CDR3 has 14 amino acids. The CDR3 here is CAWSVLGGGDTQYF. The CDR3 DNA sequence: TGTGCCTGGAGTGTACTGGGAGGAGGAGATACGCAGTATTTT.

This rearrangement joins TRBV7-9 to TRBJ2-5, with D perhaps matching TRBD1 (6 bases). The germline V gene has CDR1 SEHNR and CDR2 FQNEAQ (reference sequence). The length of the CDR3 is 13 residues. V lost 2 bases and J lost 3, with 7 bases in between. CDR3 in DNA: TGTGCCAGCAGCTTATGGACAGAAGAGACCCAGTACTTC. Its protein is CASSLWTEETQYF.

The gene calls are TRBV6-1 and TRBJ2-3, with 10 bases matching TRBD1. Unmatched junction bases numbered 4, after V lost 8 bases and J lost 5 bases. The CDR3 totals 13 residues. In germline, CDR1 is MNHNS, CDR2 SASEGT. The CDR3 here is CASRRTGGDTQYF. As DNA, the CDR3 is TGTGCCAGCCGACGGACAGGGGGAGATACGCAGTATTTT.

V gene TRBV28 combines with J gene TRBJ1-2, with D uncertain. Trimming took 3 bases from V and 5 from J, leaving 10 bases between them. Germline CDR1 and CDR2: MDHEN and SYDVKM. This CDR3 contains 13 residues. CDR3 bases: TGTGCCAGCAGTTTTTCGGGGAATTATGGCTACACCTTC. It codes for CASSFSGNYGYTF.

The J gene is TRBJ1-5, the V gene TRBV7-2; D is uncertain. CDR1 is SGHTA and CDR2 is FQGNSA in the germline V gene. The CDR3 contains 15 residues. V lost 1 base and J 0 bases, leaving 7 bases between the germline ends. In nucleotides, the CDR3 is TGTGCCAGCAGCTTAGTCGCTGATAGCAATCAGCCCCAGCATTTT. Protein: CASSLVADSNQPQHF.

This sequence joins TRBV10-1 and TRBJ1-1; D gene uncertain. The CDR3 has 14 residues. Trimming pared 3 bases from V and 0 bases from J, leaving 8 bases between. Germline lookup yields CDR1 WNHNN and CDR2 SYGVQD (reference sequence). This chain's CDR3 is CASSDGNMNTEAFF. CDR3 DNA: TGCGCCAGCAGTGATGGCAATATGAACACTGAAGCTTTCTTT.

V and J are TRBV28 and TRBJ2-4; no definite D call. The germline V gene has CDR1 MDHEN and CDR2 SYDVKM. Trimming removed 3 bases from V and 0 bases from J, with 6 bases in between. The CDR3 length is 14 residues. CDR3 bases: TGTGCCAGCAGTTTGGCGGCAGCCAAAAACATTCAGTACTTC. Translated, it gives CASSLAAAKNIQYF.

The gene calls are TRBV7-3 and TRBJ2-3; the D gene could be TRBD1 or TRBD2 (5 bases each). CDR1 SGHTA and CDR2 FQGTGA come from the germline V gene. The CDR3 is 14 residues long. Between the trimmed V and J ends, which lost 5 bases and 5 bases, there was a span of 14 bases. This chain's CDR3 is CASSRGRTQDTQYF. DNA of the CDR3: TGTGCCAGCAGCCGGGGACGGACACAAGATACGCAGTATTTT.

The V call is TRBV28, the J call TRBJ1-4; a possible D gene is TRBD1 (5 bases). The V end lost 5 bases, the J end lost 5 bases, and 12 bases lay between the germline ends. CDR3 length equals 14 residues. The germline gives CDR1 MDHEN, CDR2 SYDVKM. Here the CDR3 reads CASSPDTMNEKLFF. Written as DNA, the CDR3 is TGTGCCAGCAGTCCGGACACGATGAATGAAAAACTGTTTTTT.

V is TRBV7-3 and J is TRBJ2-3; weak D call: TRBD1 (6 bases). Germline V lookup: CDR1 SGHTA, CDR2 FQGTGA. V lost 5 bases, J lost 0 bases, and 9 bases lay in between. The CDR3 is 14 amino acids. The CDR3 sequence is CASSVQGSTDTQYF. The CDR3 DNA reads TGTGCCAGCAGCGTCCAGGGGAGCACAGATACGCAGTATTTT.

The chain recombines TRBV25-1 with TRBJ1-1, with unresolved D. The CDR3 covers 13 residues. Looked up from germline, CDR1 is MGHDK and CDR2 is SYGVNS. V lost 5 bases, J lost 1 base, and 8 bases lay in between. The CDR3 loop is CASSKGWNTEAFF. DNA for the CDR3: TGTGCCAGCAGTAAAGGTTGGAACACTGAAGCTTTCTTT.

The genes are TRBV27 and TRBJ2-5, with 7 bases that match TRBD2. The germline CDR1 and CDR2 sequences are MNHEY and SMNVEV (reference sequence). This CDR3 contains 13 residues. V dropped 7 bases and J dropped 4; count of bases not matched to a gene: 6. CDR3 DNA: TGTGCCAGCACGCCATGGGGGGGAGAGACCCAGTACTTC. Its protein is CASTPWGGETQYF.

This sequence joins TRBV11-2 and TRBJ2-7, with D uncertain. V was cut by 6 bases and J by 3 bases, with 6 bases left in between. The CDR3 runs 11 residues. Germline CDR1 reads SGHAT; CDR2 reads FQNNGV. The CDR3 DNA sequence: TGTGCCAGCAGTTGGCACTACGAGCAGTACTTC. It encodes CASSWHYEQYF.

V gene TRBV16 combines with J gene TRBJ2-1; possible D gene TRBD1, 6 bases. The CDR3 covers 16 residues. V was cut by 2 bases and J by 0 bases, with 11 bases left in between. Germline V gene data show CDR1 as KGHSY and CDR2 as FQNENV. The CDR3: CASSQIAGDSYNEQFF. The CDR3 DNA sequence: TGTGCCAGCAGCCAAATCGCAGGGGACTCCTACAATGAGCAGTTCTTC.

The chain carries TRBV6-1 and TRBJ2-7; weak D call: TRBD2 (7 bases). Deletions cut 5 bases from V and 5 bases from J, with 13 bases between. Per the germline V gene, CDR1 is MNHNS and CDR2 is SASEGT. The CDR3 spans 13 residues. In nucleotides, the CDR3 is TGTGCCAGCAGTTTAAGGGGGGGCAACGAGCAGTACGTC. Its translation: CASSLRGGNEQYV.

The V and J genes are TRBV9 and TRBJ2-1; TRBD2 matches 10 bases. CDR1 is SGDLS, CDR2 YYNGEE, per germline. After removal of 0 bases from V and 2 bases from J, the junction contained 8 bases not matched to a gene. The CDR3 has 18 residues. CDR3 sequence reads: CASSVGTSGQITYNEQFF. Here the CDR3 DNA reads TGTGCCAGCAGCGTAGGGACTAGCGGTCAAATTACCTACAATGAGCAGTTCTTC.

This clone appeared a few times. The chain couples TRBV2 to TRBJ2-5, with a possible D match to TRBD2 (5 bases). The CDR3 is made up of 15 amino acids. Looked up from germline, CDR1 is SNHLY and CDR2 is FYNNEI. Trimming shortened V by 0 bases and J by 5 bases, and 13 bases separated the two germline ends. The CDR3 DNA sequence: TGTGCCAGCAGTGAAGCGGTAGGAGGTGTGGAGACCCAGTACTTC. Its translation: CASSEAVGGVETQYF.

V usage is TRBV19 and J usage is TRBJ1-5; D perhaps matches TRBD1 (6 bases). The CDR3 contains 16 residues. Germline V gene sequence: CDR1 LNHDA, CDR2 SQIVND (reference sequence). V was trimmed by 6 bases and J by 5 bases, leaving 20 bases between them. The CDR3 loop is CASSLSRGNRYQPQHF. For the CDR3, the DNA is TGTGCCAGTAGCCTCTCAAGGGGGAACCGATATCAGCCCCAGCATTTT.

V is TRBV5-4 and J is TRBJ1-2; D perhaps matches TRBD1 (5 bases). Germline CDR1 and CDR2: SGHNT and YYREEE (reference sequence). The CDR3 loop spans 13 amino acids. V shed 3 bases and J shed 6 bases, with 12 bases lying between them. CDR3 loop: CASSSQGGDGYTF. As DNA, the CDR3 is TGTGCCAGCAGCTCCCAGGGAGGGGATGGCTACACCTTC. The variable domain in full, completed from reference TRBV5-4 and TRBJ1-2, reads ETGVTQSPTHLIKTRGQQVTLRCSSQSGHNTVSWYQQALGQGPQFIFQYYREEENGRGNFPPRFSGLQFPNYSSELNVNALELDDSALYLCASSSQGGDGYTFGSGTRLTVV.